This TCR beta chain is from a study of T cell repertoires in cytomegalovirus infection. This CDR3 contains 16 residues. Germline CDR1 SGHAT, CDR2 FQDESV (reference sequence). V shed 5 bases and J shed 2 bases, with 18 bases lying between them. TCRdb re-analysed the reads in MiXCR, keeping a single row per CDR3 protein. The sample lists about 190,000 distinct CDR3 sequences; 28% were seen once. The specimen was PBMCs. This chain joins TRBV11-1 and TRBJ2-5; tentative D call: TRBD2 (6 bases). The TCR comes from a human donor in good health (CMV status not recorded). Some clones in this sample may be carry-over from other donors' samples. The DNA of the CDR3 is TGTGCCAGCAGCACCCGGAGGGGCGCGGGACAAGAGACCCAGTACTTC. It codes for CASSTRRGAGQETQYF.